This T cell receptor (beta chain) was observed in a study of T cells expressing NK-cell markers. On the study more broadly: Seven of the eight sequenced donors were classified as HCMV-seropositive, and one was classified as seronegative. General study results and limits: For a few donors, these clonotypes were likewise the leading ones in the CD3+CD56-NKG2C+ fraction.

This CDR3 has 13 amino acids. Germline V gene sequence: CDR1 SGHRS, CDR2 YFSETQ. The TCR beta cDNA came from 5'RACE template switching with UMIs. TCRdb re-called the 5' RACE reads and shows each CDR3 protein once, DNA omitted. Its table records 550,000 to 600,000 distinct CDR3 sequences. Notes on this clonotype: Its antigen is not identified.

The receptor was isolated from a young man in good health. The sample comprised blood T cells: a sorted CD56 or NKG2C T cell subset, CD4+ or CD8+ T cells, or bulk PBMC T cells (not recorded which). This chain joins TRBV5-1 and TRBJ1-1; TCRdb calls TRBD1, which cannot be checked without DNA. This CDR3 reads CASSDTGDTEAFF.